The entry below describes one T cell receptor (beta chain). Localized lung adenocarcinoma, a non-small cell lung cancer, affected the donors. The sample is drawn from a study of CD4 and CD8 cells across lung adenocarcinoma regions. TCRdb recomputed calls from the PCR reads with MiXCR, one row per CDR3 protein. The sample comprises fewer than 30,000 distinct CDR3 sequences, roughly half of which are singletons, and almost 50% rests with the top ten. Looked up from germline, CDR1 is SGHTA and CDR2 is FQGTGA. The CDR3 length is 15 residues. Input material: CD8+ T cells from the center of a lung tumor. This receptor was obtained from a male donor with lung adenocarcinoma. The CD4 and CD8 labels of this study may be unreliable. The V call is TRBV7-3, the J call TRBJ2-5; 7 nucleotides line up with TRBD2. The end of the DNA is better explained by TRBJ2-7, so the J call may be wrong. The CDR3 nucleotides are TGTGCCAGCAGCTTACCGGGACTACTGACCTACGAGCAGTACTTC. This codes for CASSLPGLLTYEQYF.